This T cell receptor (beta chain) derives from a study of control samples from healthy donors and cancer patients. The method was immunoSEQ multiplex PCR; TCRdb's version includes in-frame clones alone and lacks a portion of them. The sample has tens of thousands of clones, roughly 82% seen once. This clone is a singleton in its sample. V gave up 10 bases and J gave up 10 bases; unmatched junction bases: 12. Germline CDR1 reads KGHDR; CDR2 reads SFDVKD. This CDR3 contains 13 residues. The origin of this receptor is a man aged 60 to 75 with head and neck cancer. Sequencing used PBMCs. The rearrangement links TRBV24-1 to TRBJ2-1, with 7 bases lining up with TRBD2. CDR3 in amino acids: CATGGERSWEQFF. CDR3 DNA: TGTGCCACGGGGGGGGAGCGGAGTTGGGAGCAGTTCTTC.